These T cell receptor beta chains were read from a single sample in a study of technical replicates of blood from several donors. Method: immunoSEQ multiplex PCR; TCRdb's copy keeps in-frame clones and lacks some. The sample holds tens of thousands of clones, 95% to 97% seen once. Sample: T cells isolated from PBMCs. The receptors originated from a human donor in good health. Each CDR3 is given with its conserved first and last residue. D genes are given only for firm matches. Not every row has a clone size; where given, it reads once, few, many or a size class.

>NA|TRBV7-3|TRBJ2-5|NA
TGTGCCAGCAGCCCATTCGGTCTTACCCAGTACTTC
CASSPFGLTQYF
>NA|TRBV7-9|TRBJ2-7|TRBD2
TGTGCCAGCAGCGAGAGATTAGGCACTGGGGCTAGCGGACCCTACGAGCAGTACTTC
CASSERLGTGASGPYEQYF
>NA|TRBV10-3|TRBJ2-3|TRBD2
TGTGCCATCAGTGAGTCGGGGACTAGCGGCCCAGATACGCAGTATTTT
CAISESGTSGPDTQYF
>NA|TRBV11-3|TRBJ2-5|TRBD1
TGTGCCAGCAGCTTATGGGACAGGGGGATCTACCAAGAGACCCAGTACTTC
CASSLWDRGIYQETQYF
>NA|TRBV6-1|TRBJ2-7|NA
TGTGCCAGCAGGATTACAGACGAGCAGTACTTC
CASRITDEQYF
>once|TRBV10-2|TRBJ1-5|TRBD1
TGCGCCAGCAGTCCCTCGGACAGGGAACAGCCCCAGCATTTT
CASSPSDREQPQHF
>NA|TRBV10-1|TRBJ2-1|TRBD1
TGCGCCAGCAGTGAGTCCCGGGTAAGAGAAGGGACAGCTATCTACAATGAGCAGTTCTTC
CASSESRVREGTAIYNEQFF
>NA|TRBV10-3|TRBJ1-2|NA
TGTGCCACCCTCGGAGGGAAAAACGGCTATGGCTACACCTTC
CATLGGKNGYGYTF
>NA|TRBV5-1|TRBJ2-2|NA
TGCGCCAGCAGCTTGGCCTTACTTACCGGGGAGCTGTTTTTT
CASSLALLTGELFF
>NA|TRBV28|TRBJ2-7|TRBD1
TGTGCCACACAGCACGGGGACAGGTCCTACGAGCAGTACTTC
CATQHGDRSYEQYF
>NA|TRBV30|TRBJ1-4|TRBD1
TGTGCCTGGAGTGACCGGGGGACAGTCGGAGAAAAACTGTTTTTT
CAWSDRGTVGEKLFF
>NA|TRBV9|TRBJ2-1|TRBD2
TGTGCCAGCAGCACTAGCGGGACGAGTGGAAATGAGCAGTTCTTC
CASSTSGTSGNEQFF
>NA|TRBV9|TRBJ2-7|TRBD1
TGTGCCAGCAGCCCCTATTCCGGGACAGGGATGTACGAGCAGTACTTC
CASSPYSGTGMYEQYF
>NA|TRBV6-1|TRBJ2-7|NA
TGTGCCAGCGGCCCCCGGGACTTTGGTATCTACGAGCAGTACTTC
CASGPRDFGIYEQYF
>NA|TRBV5-1|TRBJ1-1|TRBD1
TGCGCCAGCAGCCTACGTGTGGCAACCCGGGACAGAAACACTGAAGCTTTCTTT
CASSLRVATRDRNTEAFF
>NA|TRBV9|TRBJ1-2|TRBD1
TGTGCCAGCAGCGGACCGACAGGGGAAGGCTACACCTTC
CASSGPTGEGYTF
>NA|TRBV6-1|TRBJ1-2|NA
TGTGCCACCGCAGCGGGGGAGAACTATGGCTACACCTTC
CATAAGENYGYTF
>NA|TRBV10-2|TRBJ2-3|TRBD2
TGCGCCAGCAGGCTATGGCTAGCGGCAGATACGCAGTATTTT
CASRLWLAADTQYF
>NA|TRBV29-1|TRBJ2-1|TRBD2
TGCAGCGCCAGGACTAGCGGGATTTACAATGAGCAGTTCTTC
CSARTSGIYNEQFF
>NA|TRBV7-9|TRBJ2-1|NA
TGTGCCAGCAGCCCCCGGGGTGGAGGCCCCAATGAGCAGTTCTTC
CASSPRGGGPNEQFF